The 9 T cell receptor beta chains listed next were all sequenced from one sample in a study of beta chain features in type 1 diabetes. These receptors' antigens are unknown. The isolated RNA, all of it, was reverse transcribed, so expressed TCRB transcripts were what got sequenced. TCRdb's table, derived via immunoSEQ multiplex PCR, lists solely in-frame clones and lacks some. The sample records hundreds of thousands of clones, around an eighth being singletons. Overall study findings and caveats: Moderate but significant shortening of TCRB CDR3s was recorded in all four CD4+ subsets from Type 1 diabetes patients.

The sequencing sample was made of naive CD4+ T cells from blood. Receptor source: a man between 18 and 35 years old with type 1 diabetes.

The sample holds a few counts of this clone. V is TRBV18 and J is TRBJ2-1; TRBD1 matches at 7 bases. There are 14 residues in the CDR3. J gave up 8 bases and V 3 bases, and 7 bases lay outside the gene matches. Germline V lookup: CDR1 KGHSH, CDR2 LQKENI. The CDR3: CASSPGRGLDEQFF. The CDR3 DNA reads TGTGCCAGCTCACCGGGAAGGGGGCTCGATGAGCAGTTCTTC.

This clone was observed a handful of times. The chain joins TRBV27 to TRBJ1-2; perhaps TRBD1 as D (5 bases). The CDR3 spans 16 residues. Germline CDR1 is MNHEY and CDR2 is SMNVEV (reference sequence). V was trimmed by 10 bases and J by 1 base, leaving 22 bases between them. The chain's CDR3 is CATQTGGEVVNYGYTF. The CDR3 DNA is TGTGCCACACAAACTGGAGGGGAAGTGGTTAACTATGGCTACACCTTC.

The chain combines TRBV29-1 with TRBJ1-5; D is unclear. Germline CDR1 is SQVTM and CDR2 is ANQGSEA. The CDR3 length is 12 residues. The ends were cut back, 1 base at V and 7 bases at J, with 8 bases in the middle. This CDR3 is CSVEAPDQPQHF. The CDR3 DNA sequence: TGCAGCGTTGAAGCCCCAGACCAGCCCCAGCATTTT.

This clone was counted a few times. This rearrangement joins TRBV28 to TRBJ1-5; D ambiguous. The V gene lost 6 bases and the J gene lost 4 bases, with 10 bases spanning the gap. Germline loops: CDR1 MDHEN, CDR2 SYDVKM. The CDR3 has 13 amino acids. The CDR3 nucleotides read TGTGCCAGCAGGGGCAGTTCAAATCAGCCCCAGCATTTT. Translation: CASRGSSNQPQHF.

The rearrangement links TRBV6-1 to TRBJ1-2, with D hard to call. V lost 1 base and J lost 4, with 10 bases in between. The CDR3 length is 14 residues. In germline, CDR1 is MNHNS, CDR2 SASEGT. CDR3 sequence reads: CASSEEGSTYGYTF. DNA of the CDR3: TGTGCCAGCAGTGAAGAGGGCAGCACCTATGGCTACACCTTC.

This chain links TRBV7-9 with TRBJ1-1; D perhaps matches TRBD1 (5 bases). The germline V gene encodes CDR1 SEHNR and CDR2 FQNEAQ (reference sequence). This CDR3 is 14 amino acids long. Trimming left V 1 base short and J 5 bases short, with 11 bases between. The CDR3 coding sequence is TGTGCCAGCAGCTTAGGTTTTGGGGGGACTGAAGCTTTCTTT. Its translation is CASSLGFGGTEAFF.

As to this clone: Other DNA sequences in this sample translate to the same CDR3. The CDR3, as DNA: TGTGCCAGCAGCCTACAGGGCAATCAGCCCCAGCATTTT. Protein product: CASSLQGNQPQHF. J is TRBJ1-5 and V is TRBV7-2; TRBD1 might be the D (5 bases). This CDR3 comprises 13 residues. CDR1 and CDR2 (germline): SGHTA, FQGNSA. The V and J ends lost 5 bases and 2 bases respectively, with 7 bases between them.

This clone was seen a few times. CDR3: CAWGPPDSGNTIYF. The CDR3 DNA reads TGTGCCTGGGGCCCCCCCGATAGTGGAAACACCATATATTTT. The chain joins TRBV30 to TRBJ1-3, with no clear D. Trimming stripped 5 bases from V and 3 bases from J, with 14 bases between. The germline gives CDR1 GTSNPN, CDR2 SVGIG (reference sequence). The CDR3 contains 14 residues.

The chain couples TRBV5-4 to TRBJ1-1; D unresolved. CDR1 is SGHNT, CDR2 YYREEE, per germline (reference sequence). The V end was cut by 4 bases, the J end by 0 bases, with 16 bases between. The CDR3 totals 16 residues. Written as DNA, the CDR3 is TGTGCCAGCAGCCTTGAGGGTCGCGGCTTGAACACTGAAGCTTTCTTT. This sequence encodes CASSLEGRGLNTEAFF.